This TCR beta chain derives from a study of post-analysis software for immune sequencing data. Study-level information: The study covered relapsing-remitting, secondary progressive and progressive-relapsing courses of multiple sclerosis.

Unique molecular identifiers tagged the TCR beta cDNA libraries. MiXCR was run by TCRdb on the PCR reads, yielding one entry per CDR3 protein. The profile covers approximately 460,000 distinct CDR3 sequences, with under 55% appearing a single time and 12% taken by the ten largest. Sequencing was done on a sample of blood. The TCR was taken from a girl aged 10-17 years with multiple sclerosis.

DNA of the CDR3: TGTGCCAGCAGCTGGCGTAATAGCATGGGTTCTACAGATACGCAGTATTTT. Protein: CASSWRNSMGSTDTQYF. The V and J genes are TRBV7-8 and TRBJ2-3; D is unclear. Germline CDR1 and CDR2: SGHVS and FQNEAQ. Trimming shortened V by 4 bases and J by 3 bases, and 20 bases separated the two germline ends. CDR3 size: 17 residues.